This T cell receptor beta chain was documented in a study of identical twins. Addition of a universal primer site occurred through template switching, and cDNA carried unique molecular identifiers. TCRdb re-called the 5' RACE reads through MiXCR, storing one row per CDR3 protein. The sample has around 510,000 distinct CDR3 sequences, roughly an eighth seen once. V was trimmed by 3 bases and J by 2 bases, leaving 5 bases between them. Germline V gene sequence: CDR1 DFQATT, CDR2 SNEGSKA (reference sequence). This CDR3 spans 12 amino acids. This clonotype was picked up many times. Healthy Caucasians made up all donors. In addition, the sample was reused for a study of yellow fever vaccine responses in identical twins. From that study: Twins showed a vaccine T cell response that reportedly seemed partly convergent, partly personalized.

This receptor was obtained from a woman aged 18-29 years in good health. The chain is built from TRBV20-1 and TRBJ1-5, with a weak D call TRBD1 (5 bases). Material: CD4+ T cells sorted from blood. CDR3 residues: CSASRGNQPQHF. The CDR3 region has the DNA TGCAGTGCTAGCAGGGGCAATCAGCCCCAGCATTTT.